The clone carrying this T cell receptor beta chain was seen repeatedly, ten times or more. Its matching antigen is unknown. Per the study methods: Sequenced samples showed a median of approximately 100,000 TCRs each, with counts running from roughly 23,000 to 700,000. TCRdb itself ran the RACE reads through MiXCR, one entry per CDR3 protein. For this entry, the V and J calls and clone size follow TCRdb and not the study's own pipeline. The sample shows some 39,000 distinct CDR3 sequences, around 9.5% of them seen only once. Noted time point: patch test 3, about 24 weeks after DPC sensitization. Indicated treatment: therapeutic diphenylcyclopropenone sensitization with weekly scalp DPC. The authors extracted total RNA from unfractionated whole blood. The data stem from a study of human T cells and chemical hapten exposure. Study-level background: Patch tests of 0.01% DPC on the upper back were read at 6 days. Mainly, slight library volume differences in the pool made TCR yields vary.

Findings of the study overall: Expanded TCRs showed more large CDR3 clusters than pre-sensitization or healthy control sets.

This specimen was whole blood, taken in connection with sensitization to the hapten diphenylcyclopropenone (DPC). The TCR sequence derives from a man aged 45-65 years with alopecia areata. Some clones in this sample may be carry-over from other donors' samples.

CDR3 protein: CSATTGTMNTEAFF. CDR3 in DNA: TGCAGTGCGACCACGGGCACCATGAACACTGAAGCTTTCTTT. The chain joins TRBV20-1 to TRBJ1-1; D ambiguous. The V gene's germline CDR1 is DFQATT and CDR2 SNEGSKA (reference sequence). The CDR3 runs to 14 residues. V was cut by 6 bases and J by 0 bases, with 14 bases left in between.